The source of this T cell receptor (beta chain) is a study of a mutant IDH1 vaccine in newly diagnosed glioma. Study overall: The first vaccination came 4-6 weeks after radiotherapy alone, or with temozolomide cycles. Treated patients had a mean age of approximately 40 years and a sex split that was roughly 60% male and 37.5% female.

Sequenced by immunoSEQ multiplex PCR; TCRdb stores in-frame clones only, minus some. This table holds more than 50,000 clones, about 65% found once. This sample's time point: week 47, end of study. A single vaccine dose contained 300 ug of mutant IDH1 20-mer peptide, and topical imiquimod was used with it. Donors' newly diagnosed IDH1-mutant WHO grade 3 or 4 astrocytomas lacked nuclear ATRX. For this clone: Antigen specificity is unknown.

This CDR3 spans 17 amino acids. Trimming removed 1 base from V and 1 base from J; junction bases left unmatched: 6. Looked up from germline, CDR1 is KGHSH and CDR2 is LQKENI. The material was peripheral blood mononuclear cells (PBMCs), obtained from a glioma patient whose treatment included an IDH1 peptide vaccine. The rearrangement links TRBV18 to TRBJ1-4; 7 nucleotides match TRBD1. The sequence was obtained from a man aged 40-55 years with glioma. Some clones in this sample may be carry-over from other donors' samples. The DNA for the CDR3 is TGTGCCAGCTCACCACAGGGAGCAGGGGGAACTAATGAAAAACTGTTTTTT. Its translation is CASSPQGAGGTNEKLFF.